A single sample is the source of the 23 T cell receptor beta chains below, sequenced in a study of T cells after yellow fever vaccination. MiXCR was run by TCRdb on the 5' RACE reads, yielding one entry per CDR3 protein. The table has 80,000 to 100,000 distinct CDR3 sequences, under 9% seen once. This specimen consisted of CD8+ T cells not binding an NS4B(214-222) dextramer, sorted from PBMCs, obtained more than 14 days after the first yellow fever vaccination. The receptor source for this set is a man aged 18 to 35 who received the YFV17D yellow fever vaccine.

This clonotype was counted between two and nine times. The chain couples TRBV2 to TRBJ2-7, with 7 positions matching TRBD1. Germline values: CDR1 SNHLY, CDR2 FYNNEI. The CDR3 sequence is 14 residues long. J lost 4 bases, V lost 6 bases, and 9 bases had no gene match. The CDR3 region is CASSPTGSGYEQYF. CDR3 in DNA: TGTGCCAGCAGCCCGACAGGGTCGGGGTACGAGCAGTACTTC.

The gene calls are TRBV5-1 and TRBJ2-6; D not certain. V was pared by 4 bases and J by 0 bases, with 8 bases between. The length of the CDR3 is 15 residues. Germline CDR1 is SGHRS and CDR2 is YFSETQ. In nucleotides, the CDR3 is TGCGCCAGCAGCCCGGGCCCCTCTGGGGCCAACGTCCTGACTTTC. Translated: CASSPGPSGANVLTF.

This clonotype was found a few times. The chain uses TRBV7-2 and TRBJ2-1, with D uncertain. The CDR3 covers 12 residues. V lost 1 base and J lost 8, with 6 bases in between. Germline-derived CDR1 and CDR2 are SGHTA and FQGNSA. The CDR3 reads CASSLESDEQFF. CDR3 coding DNA: TGTGCCAGCAGCTTAGAGTCGGATGAGCAGTTCTTC.

In regard to this clonotype: One end of the junction is discordant with germline, which a read error may explain. The CDR3 spells CTSSPPGPYYNEQFF. Here the CDR3 DNA reads TGCACCAGCAGTCCACCGGGACCGTACTACAATGAGCAGTTCTTC. The J gene is TRBJ2-1, the V gene TRBV27; D tentatively reads TRBD1 or TRBD2 (5 bases each). Germline loops: CDR1 MNHEY, CDR2 SMNVEV (reference sequence). This CDR3 is built from 15 residues.

This clonotype was seen ten or more times. Here the CDR3 DNA reads TGTGCCAGCAGCCACAGGGTGGGTACAGATACGCAGTATTTT. This gives the protein CASSHRVGTDTQYF. The chain combines TRBV6-1 with TRBJ2-3; D is perhaps TRBD1 (6 bases). Germline V gives CDR1 MNHNS, CDR2 SASEGT. The CDR3 runs to 14 residues. V was trimmed by 6 bases and J by 3 bases, leaving 13 bases between them.

The table lists this clonotype with a few counts. The V and J genes are TRBV11-1 and TRBJ2-7; D is possibly TRBD1 or TRBD2 (5 bases each). Trimming left V 4 bases short and J 2 bases short, with 27 bases between. The CDR3 is 19 amino acids. Germline V gene lookup returns CDR1 SGHAT and CDR2 FQDESV (reference sequence). The CDR3 spells CASSSKIIVSGTLTYEQYF. CDR3 nucleotide sequence: TGTGCCAGCAGCTCTAAAATCATCGTTTCCGGGACGCTTACCTACGAGCAGTACTTC.

This clonotype was picked up a small number of times. The chain joins TRBV6-5 to TRBJ2-2, with D unresolved. CDR3 length: 12 residues. V lost 2 bases and J 8 bases, leaving 6 bases between the germline ends. Germline CDR1 MNHEY, CDR2 SVGAGI. CDR3 amino acids: CASSYRSGELFF. In DNA form, the CDR3 reads TGTGCCAGCAGTTACCGGAGTGGGGAGCTGTTTTTT.

This clonotype was picked up many times. J is TRBJ2-1 and V is TRBV12-3 or TRBV12-4; D remains ambiguous. Trimming left V 6 bases short and J 7 bases short, with 10 bases between. CDR3 length: 12 residues. The CDR3 loop reads CASRPDQNEQFF. In nucleotides, the CDR3 is TGTGCCAGCAGGCCCGACCAGAATGAGCAGTTCTTC.

This clonotype was counted only a few times. The J gene is TRBJ1-1, the V gene TRBV3-1; perhaps TRBD1 as D (6 bases). Looked up from germline, CDR1 is LGHDT and CDR2 is YNNKEL (reference sequence). Between the trimmed V and J ends, which lost 4 bases and 4 bases, there was a span of 10 bases. This CDR3 region has 13 residues. CDR3 in DNA: TGTGCCAGCAGCCCCATAGGGGGCACTGAAGCTTTCTTT. The encoded protein is CASSPIGGTEAFF.

This clonotype has a handful of counts. The chain uses TRBV4-3 and TRBJ2-1; TRBD2 aligns across 8 bases. The CDR3 loop spans 17 amino acids. Looked up from germline, CDR1 is LGHNA and CDR2 is YSLEER. Unmatched junction bases numbered 5, after V lost 0 bases and J lost 1 base. The CDR3 region has the DNA TGCGCCAGCAGCCAAGAAGAGGCGGGGGGTTCCTACAATGAGCAGTTCTTC. This sequence encodes CASSQEEAGGSYNEQFF.

This rearrangement joins TRBV20-1 to TRBJ1-6; D gene unclear. The CDR3 totals 14 residues. The V end lost 0 bases, the J end lost 9 bases, and 12 bases lay between the germline ends. Germline V CDR1 and CDR2: DFQATT, SNEGSKA (reference sequence). The CDR3 DNA follows: TGCAGTGCTAGAGACGACGGGTCAAGTTCACCCCTCCACTTT. Its translation is CSARDDGSSSPLHF.

This clonotype showed up just a few times. This chain joins TRBV4-2 and TRBJ2-7; the match to TRBD1 covers 8 bases. Germline CDR1 and CDR2: LGHNA and YNFKEQ. The CDR3 is 14 amino acids. V dropped 4 bases and J dropped 4; count of bases not matched to a gene: 6. The CDR3 DNA reads TGTGCCAGCAGCCCCCGGACAGGGACTTACGAGCAGTACTTC. It yields the protein CASSPRTGTYEQYF.

The chain combines TRBV4-1 with TRBJ1-6; TRBD1 agrees at 7 bases. This CDR3 contains 15 residues. V shed 10 bases and J 9 bases; nucleotides not matched to a gene: 15. Germline V gene lookup returns CDR1 MGHRA and CDR2 YSYEKL. This chain's CDR3 is CATSLQGDSRSPLHF. In DNA form, the CDR3 reads TGCGCCACTTCTCTCCAGGGGGATAGTCGTTCACCCCTCCACTTT.

This clonotype came up many times. The chain links TRBV29-1 to TRBJ1-1; D not certain. V was clipped by 4 bases and J by 6 bases, with 9 bases between them. CDR3 length: 11 amino acids. Per germline, CDR1 SQVTM and CDR2 ANQGSEA. The CDR3 coding sequence is TGCAGCGTTGGGGAGGAACCTGAAGCTTTCTTT. Protein sequence: CSVGEEPEAFF.

In this sample, this clonotype turned up a few times. The V and J genes are TRBV27 and TRBJ2-5; D not certain. Germline V gene data show CDR1 as MNHEY and CDR2 as SMNVEV (reference sequence). V was pared by 6 bases and J by 4 bases, with 27 bases between. The CDR3 is 18 amino acids. CDR3 nucleotide sequence: TGTGCCAGCAGCCTCACCCCCCCCTTCTCCGGGTCCACAGAGACCCAGTACTTC. It is translated as CASSLTPPFSGSTETQYF.

V is TRBV12-3 or TRBV12-4 and J is TRBJ2-6; 7 bases align to TRBD1. Trimming cost V 3 bases and J 2 bases; bases outside gene matches: 7. The CDR3 length is 17 residues. The CDR3 here is CASSFPGTVAGANVLTF. CDR3 DNA sequence: TGTGCCAGCAGTTTCCCCGGGACAGTTGCTGGGGCCAACGTCCTGACTTTC.

This clonotype was seen ten or more times. The chain recombines TRBV15 with TRBJ2-1, with D hard to call. Germline lookup yields CDR1 LNHNV and CDR2 YYDKDF (reference sequence). The V and J ends lost 1 base and 10 bases respectively, with 8 bases between them. This CDR3 is built from 12 residues. CDR3 DNA sequence: TGTGCCACCAGCAGAGCGGGCTCCGAGCAGTTCTTC. Protein sequence: CATSRAGSEQFF.

Concerning this clonotype itself: A much larger clone differs by one base, so this may be a read error. The chain links TRBV5-4 to TRBJ1-1, with D hard to call. The V gene's germline CDR1 is SGHNT and CDR2 YYREEE (reference sequence). This CDR3 is built from 12 residues. The CDR3: CASSLANTEVFF. CDR3 sequence (DNA): TGTGCCAGCAGCTTGGCGAACACTGAAGTTTTCTTT.

V usage is TRBV12-3 or TRBV12-4 and J usage is TRBJ2-2; D ambiguous. The V and J ends lost 3 bases and 5 bases respectively, with 10 bases between them. This CDR3 region has 14 residues. The CDR3: CASSFLGLTGELFF. The CDR3 DNA reads as TGTGCCAGCAGTTTCCTGGGTCTGACCGGGGAGCTGTTTTTT.

This clonotype showed up just a few times. The J gene is TRBJ1-1, the V gene TRBV7-9; TRBD1 agrees at 10 bases. There are 15 residues in the CDR3. J gave up 4 bases and V 1 base, and 3 bases lay outside the gene matches. Germline assignment: CDR1 SEHNR and CDR2 FQNEAQ (reference sequence). The CDR3 DNA reads TGTGCCAGCAGCTTAGTTGGGACAGGGGTCACTGAAGCTTTCTTT. The encoded protein is CASSLVGTGVTEAFF.

V gene TRBV7-6 combines with J gene TRBJ2-7; 7 bases align to TRBD1. The V segment lost 5 bases and the J segment 3 bases; nucleotides outside the gene matches: 7. This CDR3 spans 14 amino acids. CDR1 is SGHVS, CDR2 FNYEAQ, per germline. CDR3 in amino acids: CASSPGQDSYEQYF. Here the CDR3 DNA reads TGTGCCAGCAGCCCCGGACAGGACAGCTACGAGCAGTACTTC.

This clonotype has just a few counts. The chain links TRBV14 to TRBJ2-7, with TRBD1 as a possible D gene (6 bases). The CDR3 is 13 amino acids. V was pared by 3 bases and J by 6 bases, with 12 bases between. Germline loops: CDR1 SGHDN, CDR2 FVKESK. The CDR3 here is CASSHRTGFEQYV. In DNA form, the CDR3 reads TGTGCCAGCAGCCACCGAACAGGGTTCGAGCAGTACGTC.

The V gene is TRBV20-1, the J gene TRBJ2-5; 7 bases line up with TRBD2. CDR3 length: 14 amino acids. V was clipped by 1 base and J by 2 bases; unmatched bases: 4. Per germline, CDR1 DFQATT and CDR2 SNEGSKA (reference sequence). In DNA form, the CDR3 reads TGCAGTGCTAGAGGCCTAGCGGTACAAGAGACCCAGTACTTC. This translates into CSARGLAVQETQYF.